Each of the 28 T cell receptor beta chains below was sequenced from the same sample in a study of cytomegalovirus exposure and HLA in healthy donors. 13 Jbeta primers and 60 Vbeta primers were used for the PCR. Repertoires were generated with immunoSEQ multiplex PCR, while TCRdb's copy carries only in-frame clones and drops some. In the table there are 90,000 to 140,000 clones, nearly 85% of which are singletons. Sequenced: PBMCs. The receptors originated from a man aged 18 to 29 in good health and CMV-seronegative.

The chain employs TRBV6-1 and TRBJ2-7; TRBD1 might be the D (7 bases). From germline, CDR1 is MNHNS and CDR2 SASEGT. The CDR3 runs to 13 residues. V gave up 4 bases and J gave up 5 bases, with 12 bases separating them. CDR3 nucleotide sequence: TGTGCCAGCAGTGGCAGGGGGACTCACGAGCAGTACTTC. This translates into CASSGRGTHEQYF.

The table lists this clone with a count of one. CDR3 nucleotides: TGTGCCAGCAGCCTAAGCGGCACCGGGGAGCTGTTTTTT. Translating it yields CASSLSGTGELFF. The chain uses TRBV28 and TRBJ2-2, with D possibly being TRBD2 (5 bases). V dropped 6 bases and J dropped 4 bases, with 9 bases sitting between them. Germline lookup yields CDR1 MDHEN and CDR2 SYDVKM. There are 13 residues in the CDR3.

This chain links TRBV15 with TRBJ1-4; D is unclear. Looked up from germline, CDR1 is LNHNV and CDR2 is YYDKDF (reference sequence). Trimming pared 0 bases from V and 4 bases from J, leaving 21 bases between. The CDR3 consists of 19 residues. The CDR3 DNA follows: TGTGCCACCAGCAGAGAAGGGCAGGACTTCCAAGCGGATAATGAAAAACTGTTTTTT. It yields the protein CATSREGQDFQADNEKLFF.

The chain carries TRBV6-5 and TRBJ2-7, with D maybe TRBD2 (6 bases). The CDR3 contains 13 residues. Germline CDR1 reads MNHEY; CDR2 reads SVGAGI. Trimming shortened V by 5 bases and J by 2 bases, and 10 bases separated the two germline ends. This chain's CDR3 is CASSAGLTYEQYF. CDR3 nucleotides: TGTGCCAGCAGTGCGGGACTGACCTACGAGCAGTACTTC.

The genes are TRBV6-5 and TRBJ2-7; tentative D call: TRBD2 (5 bases). The V end was cut by 2 bases, the J end by 7 bases, with 9 bases between. Germline assignment: CDR1 MNHEY and CDR2 SVGAGI. The CDR3 contains 12 residues. CDR3 bases: TGTGCCAGCAGTTACCCCTCGGGGGAGCAGTACTTC. It is translated as CASSYPSGEQYF.

This clone was detected once. The chain joins TRBV29-1 to TRBJ1-4; no clear D gene. CDR1 is SQVTM and CDR2 is ANQGSEA in the germline V gene. This CDR3 is built from 13 residues. V dropped 4 bases and J dropped 4 bases, with 10 bases sitting between them. Here the CDR3 DNA reads TGCAGCGTTGTGGGCAGAATTAATGAAAAACTGTTTTTT. It is translated as CSVVGRINEKLFF.

This chain uses TRBV5-1 with TRBJ2-7; 8 bases map to TRBD1. J gave up 2 bases and V 4 bases, and 5 bases lay outside the gene matches. The germline gives CDR1 SGHRS, CDR2 YFSETQ. This CDR3 comprises 14 residues. CDR3 in amino acids: CASSDRGRAYEQYF. The CDR3 bases are TGCGCCAGCAGCGACAGGGGTAGAGCCTACGAGCAGTACTTC.

As DNA, the CDR3 is TGTGCCAGCAGCTTAGCGCCGAGGTCGTACAATGAGCAGTTCTTC. Amino acid sequence: CASSLAPRSYNEQFF. V usage is TRBV28 and J usage is TRBJ2-1, with D possibly matching TRBD2 (5 bases). Germline loops: CDR1 MDHEN, CDR2 SYDVKM. V was pared by 6 bases and J by 4 bases, with 16 bases between. The CDR3 is 15 residues long.

This clone was observed a single time. V usage is TRBV30 and J usage is TRBJ2-7; D possibly corresponds to TRBD1 (5 bases). This CDR3 is built from 14 residues. Trimming shortened V by 5 bases and J by 0 bases, and 14 bases separated the two germline ends. Germline-derived CDR1 and CDR2 are GTSNPN and SVGIG (reference sequence). CDR3 bases: TGTGCCTGGGGCCAGGGCAGAAACTCCTACGAGCAGTACTTC. It yields the protein CAWGQGRNSYEQYF.

The V and J genes are TRBV19 and TRBJ2-7; TRBD2 might be the D (6 bases). The CDR3 has 17 amino acids. Germline V lookup: CDR1 LNHDA, CDR2 SQIVND (reference sequence). Deletions cut 5 bases from V and 0 bases from J, with 20 bases between. CDR3 amino acids: CASSPKPGLRSSYEQYF. DNA of the CDR3: TGTGCCAGTAGTCCGAAACCGGGACTGAGGAGCTCCTACGAGCAGTACTTC.

This clone was detected once. The rearrangement links TRBV18 to TRBJ2-1, with 7 bases lining up with TRBD1. This CDR3 is 13 amino acids long. The V gene's germline CDR1 is KGHSH and CDR2 LQKENI. After removal of 6 bases from V and 7 bases from J, the junction contained 6 bases not matched to a gene. The CDR3 DNA is TGTGCCAGCTCTTCTGGGACAGCTAATGAGCAGTTCTTC. This encodes CASSSGTANEQFF.

This clone was recorded only once. The CDR3 sequence is CASQIMGGTEAFF. The CDR3 DNA follows: TGTGCCAGTCAAATAATGGGAGGCACTGAAGCTTTCTTT. The V gene is TRBV6-1, the J gene TRBJ1-1; D call uncertain. The CDR3 spans 13 residues. Trimming stripped 9 bases from V and 4 bases from J, with 15 bases between. CDR1 MNHNS and CDR2 SASEGT come from the germline V gene.

The chain employs TRBV5-4 and TRBJ1-2; 7 bases are shared with TRBD1. The CDR3 is made up of 13 amino acids. The V and J ends lost 3 bases and 8 bases, in that order; junction bases with no gene match: 7. Germline-derived CDR1 and CDR2 are SGHNT and YYREEE (reference sequence). This CDR3 reads CASSSQGVFGYTF. The CDR3, as DNA: TGTGCCAGCAGCTCTCAGGGGGTCTTCGGCTACACCTTC. Drawing the rest from reference TRBV5-4 and TRBJ1-2, the complete variable domain is ETGVTQSPTHLIKTRGQQVTLRCSSQSGHNTVSWYQQALGQGPQFIFQYYREEENGRGNFPPRFSGLQFPNYSSELNVNALELDDSALYLCASSSQGVFGYTFGSGTRLTVV.

This clone has a handful of counts. The rearrangement joins TRBV6-1 to TRBJ2-1, with a weak D call TRBD1 (6 bases). V dropped 1 base and J dropped 4 bases, with 11 bases sitting between them. Germline V lookup: CDR1 MNHNS, CDR2 SASEGT. This CDR3 region has 15 residues. CDR3 bases: TGTGCCAGCAGTGAAGTCAGGGGAGTATACAATGAGCAGTTCTTC. Protein product: CASSEVRGVYNEQFF.

J is TRBJ1-2 and V is TRBV27, with 9 bases fitting TRBD1. The CDR3 length is 15 residues. The V gene's germline CDR1 is MNHEY and CDR2 SMNVEV (reference sequence). J was trimmed by 3 bases and V by 3 bases; bases with no gene match: 5. CDR3: CASSLDRGFHYGYTF. CDR3 DNA: TGTGCCAGCAGTTTGGACAGGGGATTTCACTATGGCTACACCTTC.

V is TRBV21-1 and J is TRBJ1-5. TRBV21-1 is labeled a pseudogene. The CDR3 spans 13 residues. CDR3: CARDGGCNQPQHF. CDR3 DNA sequence: TGTGCCAGGGATGGGGGGTGCAATCAGCCCCAGCATTTT.

This chain joins TRBV30 and TRBJ1-1, with unresolved D. The V gene lost 2 bases and the J gene lost 3 bases, with 19 bases spanning the gap. The CDR3 contains 16 residues. Germline lookup yields CDR1 GTSNPN and CDR2 SVGIG (reference sequence). CDR3 sequence: CAWSPRERGLHTEAFF. CDR3 nucleotide sequence: TGTGCCTGGAGTCCTAGAGAGAGAGGCCTGCACACTGAAGCTTTCTTT.

V gene TRBV5-6 combines with J gene TRBJ2-3; 8 bases fit TRBD2. Germline trimming cut 0 bases from V and 3 bases from J; bases unmatched to any gene: 0. Germline V gives CDR1 SGHDT, CDR2 YYEEEE. This CDR3 region has 14 residues. CDR3 sequence reads: CASSLASGTDTQYF. The DNA for the CDR3 is TGTGCCAGCAGCTTGGCTAGCGGGACAGATACGCAGTATTTT.

The CDR3 coding sequence is TGTGCCACGAAACCCTCCGGGACTAGCGGGAGAGTAGGGCAGTTCTTC. Its protein is CATKPSGTSGRVGQFF. The chain uses TRBV27 and TRBJ2-1; 14 bases are shared with TRBD2. V trimming: 10 bases; J trimming: 12 bases; junction bases outside the gene matches: 17. The germline CDR1 and CDR2 sequences are MNHEY and SMNVEV (reference sequence). The CDR3 contains 16 residues.

The J gene is TRBJ2-5, the V gene TRBV7-9; 7 nucleotides line up with TRBD2. V shed 5 bases and J 4 bases; nucleotides not matched to a gene: 10. From germline, CDR1 is SEHNR and CDR2 FQNEAQ (reference sequence). This CDR3 contains 15 residues. The CDR3 DNA sequence: TGTGCCAGCAGCCCAAACATTGGGGGGGGAGAGACCCAGTACTTC. It codes for CASSPNIGGGETQYF.

In DNA form, the CDR3 reads TGTGCCAGTAGTATACCTCCGGTGACAGGAGCCCCCGGGGAGCTGTTTTTT. Its protein product is CASSIPPVTGAPGELFF. The V gene is TRBV19, the J gene TRBJ2-2; TRBD1 might be the D (6 bases). Between the trimmed V and J ends, which lost 2 bases and 6 bases, there was a span of 19 bases. CDR1 is LNHDA and CDR2 is SQIVND in the germline V gene (reference sequence). The CDR3 is 17 amino acids.

The chain carries TRBV4-2 and TRBJ2-7; D might be TRBD1 (6 bases). The germline CDR1 and CDR2 sequences are LGHNA and YNFKEQ. Trimming took 4 bases from V and 0 from J, leaving 13 bases between them. The CDR3 runs to 15 residues. The CDR3 loop reads CASSRGQSASYEQYF. CDR3 nucleotide sequence: TGTGCCAGCAGCCGGGGGCAGTCCGCCTCCTACGAGCAGTACTTC.

V and J are TRBV19 and TRBJ1-5; TRBD1 might be the D (6 bases). Trimming pared 5 bases from V and 3 bases from J, leaving 11 bases between. This CDR3 comprises 14 residues. Germline CDR1 reads LNHDA; CDR2 reads SQIVND (reference sequence). As DNA, the CDR3 is TGTGCCAGTAGTGTACAGGGAGTCAATCAGCCCCAGCATTTT. This translates into CASSVQGVNQPQHF.

The chain recombines TRBV30 with TRBJ1-1, with D unclear. Per the germline V gene, CDR1 is GTSNPN and CDR2 is SVGIG (reference sequence). The CDR3 extends over 11 amino acids. Trimming removed 2 bases from V and 6 bases from J, with 7 bases in between. CDR3: CAWSTSPEAFF. The DNA for the CDR3 is TGTGCCTGGAGTACATCCCCTGAAGCTTTCTTT.

The chain employs TRBV30 and TRBJ1-1; 9 bases fit TRBD1. The CDR3 is 12 residues long. CDR1 GTSNPN and CDR2 SVGIG come from the germline V gene (reference sequence). The trim removed 5 bases at V and 3 bases at J, leaving 1 base unmatched. The CDR3 region is CAWRDRDTEAFF. DNA of the CDR3: TGTGCCTGGCGGGACAGGGACACTGAAGCTTTCTTT.

A note on this clone: A read error is the likely source, as a far larger clone sits one nucleotide away. The gene calls are TRBV6-1 and TRBJ1-5, with TRBD1 matching 8 bases. Germline V gene lookup returns CDR1 MNHNS and CDR2 SASEGT. The CDR3 covers 18 residues. CDR3 bases: TGTGCCAGCAGTGGGGCGAAAGTGGGACAGGTGCCTAATCAGCCCCAGCAATTT. Residues: CASSGAKVGQVPNQPQQF.

V usage is TRBV7-6 and J usage is TRBJ1-1; perhaps TRBD1 as D (5 bases). CDR3 length equals 13 residues. CDR1 is SGHVS, CDR2 FNYEAQ, per germline. V lost 1 base, J lost 7 bases, and 10 bases lay in between. This CDR3 reads CASSLGQGFEAFF. Here the CDR3 DNA reads TGTGCCAGCAGCTTAGGGCAGGGCTTTGAAGCTTTCTTT.

This clone is a singleton in its sample. This chain joins TRBV19 and TRBJ2-7; TRBD2 is a possible D gene (6 bases). Per germline, CDR1 LNHDA and CDR2 SQIVND (reference sequence). Trimming removed 0 bases from V and 0 bases from J, with 15 bases in between. This CDR3 contains 17 residues. CDR3 nucleotides: TGTGCCAGTAGTATAGATCTGGGGGGAGGCCACTCCTACGAGCAGTACTTC. This codes for CASSIDLGGGHSYEQYF.